The 3 T cell receptor beta chains below were found in one sample sequenced in a study of shared clonotypes between healthy human individuals. The table came from immunoSEQ multiplex PCR; TCRdb's copy has only in-frame clones and leaves some out. The sample contains 950,000 to 1,100,000 clones, 65% to 75% of which appear only once. Sample: memory CD4+ T cells sorted from blood. Subset reported: CD45RA-negative fraction. The receptor set was obtained from a man younger than 30 in good health.

This clone was picked up many times. The rearrangement joins TRBV2 to TRBJ2-7; D is perhaps TRBD1 or TRBD2 (6 bases each). The V and J ends lost 8 bases and 2 bases respectively, with 22 bases between them. From germline, CDR1 is SNHLY and CDR2 FYNNEI. The CDR3 consists of 16 residues. CDR3: CASRGTRGPTPYEQYF. The CDR3 DNA reads as TGTGCCAGCCGGGGGACACGGGGACCAACTCCCTACGAGCAGTACTTC.

There are a few counts of this clone. This chain connects TRBV7-2 to TRBJ1-5; D may be TRBD1 (6 bases). Germline values: CDR1 SGHTA, CDR2 FQGNSA. The CDR3 covers 14 residues. Trimming cost V 5 bases and J 6 bases, with 14 bases left between them. The CDR3 sequence: CASSPNTGIQPQHF. CDR3 in DNA: TGTGCCAGCAGCCCCAACACAGGGATTCAGCCCCAGCATTTT.

This clone has a single count. This rearrangement joins TRBV10-2 to TRBJ2-7; D may be TRBD1 or TRBD2 (6 bases each). V lost 3 bases, J lost 6 bases, and 9 bases lay in between. From germline, CDR1 is WSHSY and CDR2 SAAADI. The CDR3 totals 12 residues. CDR3 nucleotide sequence: TGCGCCAGCAGTGAACAGGGAGGCGAGCAGTACTTC. This gives the protein CASSEQGGEQYF.